One sample yielded the 9 T cell receptor beta chains listed below, sequenced in a study of T-cell reconstitution after alpha-beta-depleted transplantation in children. This sample's TCRbeta library carried unique molecular identifier barcodes. TCRdb fed the PCR reads into MiXCR, producing one record per CDR3 protein. The repertoire holds 580,000 or so distinct CDR3 sequences, with 23% as singletons. The material sequenced was PBMCs, mostly from graft donor cells, taken 360 days after TCRalphabeta/CD19-depleted stem cell transplant. Receptor source: a boy younger than two who had a stem cell transplant for acute myeloid leukemia, so the T cells may come from the graft donor.

This clonotype was detected ten times or more. The CDR3 coding sequence is TGCAGTGCTACCGGGACTACCACAGATACGCAGTATTTT. It translates to CSATGTTTDTQYF. This rearrangement joins TRBV20-1 to TRBJ2-3; 7 nucleotides agree with TRBD2. Germline assignment: CDR1 DFQATT and CDR2 SNEGSKA (reference sequence). V lost 4 bases to trimming and J lost 2 bases; unmatched junction nucleotides: 3. There are 13 residues in the CDR3.

This clonotype was picked up a small number of times. This chain uses TRBV6-5 with TRBJ2-1; D is perhaps TRBD2 (6 bases). Trimming pared 6 bases from V and 8 bases from J, leaving 26 bases between. Germline CDR1 MNHEY, CDR2 SVGAGI. There are 17 residues in the CDR3. The CDR3 region is CASRLGTSSPRTDEQFF. DNA of the CDR3: TGTGCCAGCAGACTCGGGACTTCTTCCCCAAGGACGGATGAGCAGTTCTTC.

The genes are TRBV20-1 and TRBJ2-3; 9 bases are a match to TRBD2. V was pared by 6 bases and J by 4 bases, with 8 bases of the junction left unmatched. In germline, CDR1 is DFQATT, CDR2 SNEGSKA (reference sequence). This CDR3 region has 14 residues. The CDR3 sequence: CSAPLAGIPDTQYF. The DNA of the CDR3 is TGCAGTGCCCCACTAGCGGGTATCCCAGATACGCAGTATTTT.

The chain links TRBV7-3 to TRBJ2-3; 9 bases match TRBD2. This CDR3 has 18 amino acids. The J segment lost 2 bases and the V segment lost 3 bases, leaving 12 bases of the junction unmatched. The germline V gene encodes CDR1 SGHTA and CDR2 FQGTGA. CDR3 sequence: CASSFTAGGPPPTDTQYF. The CDR3 bases are TGTGCCAGCAGCTTTACAGCGGGGGGCCCCCCCCCCACAGATACGCAGTATTTT. The full variable domain, in which reference TRBV7-3 and TRBJ2-3 provide the parts outside the CDR3, is GAGVSQTPSNKVTEKGKYVELRCDPISGHTALYWYRQSLGQGPEFLIYFQGTGAADDSGLPNDRFFAVRPEGSVSTLKIQRTERGDSAVYLCASSFTAGGPPPTDTQYFGPGTRLTVL.

The chain uses TRBV7-9 and TRBJ2-2; perhaps TRBD2 as D (6 bases). The CDR3 has 16 residues. From germline, CDR1 is SEHNR and CDR2 FQNEAQ (reference sequence). V lost 7 bases and J lost 3, with 18 bases in between. CDR3 amino acids: CASTPWGDADTGELFF. In DNA form, the CDR3 reads TGTGCCAGCACCCCATGGGGGGACGCCGACACCGGGGAGCTGTTTTTT.

This clonotype was counted only a few times. The chain employs TRBV6-5 and TRBJ1-1; 7 bases line up with TRBD1. The CDR3 has 11 amino acids. The germline CDR1 and CDR2 sequences are MNHEY and SVGAGI. V lost 6 bases and J lost 7; bases outside the gene matches: 2. The CDR3 nucleotides are TGTGCCAGCAGGCGGGACAGTGAAGCTTTCTTT. This sequence encodes CASRRDSEAFF.

This clonotype appeared a few times. The V and J genes are TRBV19 and TRBJ2-5, with 7 bases that match TRBD2. The CDR3 consists of 16 residues. V was pared by 3 bases and J by 2 bases, with 9 bases of the junction left unmatched. CDR1 and CDR2 (germline): LNHDA, SQIVND (reference sequence). CDR3 amino acids: CASSIGLADLQETQYF. CDR3 nucleotide sequence: TGTGCCAGTAGTATTGGGCTAGCGGACCTTCAAGAGACCCAGTACTTC.

This clonotype came up once. The genes are TRBV20-1 and TRBJ2-2, with D perhaps TRBD2 (6 bases). The germline V gene encodes CDR1 DFQATT and CDR2 SNEGSKA (reference sequence). Trimming took off 3 bases at V and 3 bases at J, with 11 bases between the two ends. This CDR3 is 14 amino acids long. DNA of the CDR3: TGCAGTGCTAGGAACGAGCGGGACACCGGGGAGCTGTTTTTT. Its protein is CSARNERDTGELFF.

This clonotype was seen only a few times. The chain joins TRBV4-3 to TRBJ2-3, with no clear D. V was shortened by 0 bases and J by 2 bases, with 15 bases between the two germline ends. Per the germline V gene, CDR1 is LGHNA and CDR2 is YSLEER. This CDR3 is built from 17 residues. CDR3 DNA sequence: TGCGCCAGCAGCCAAGAACGGCCACAGAGTGCCACAGATACGCAGTATTTT. It is translated as CASSQERPQSATDTQYF.